The clone carrying this T cell receptor beta chain occurred a few times. As yet, its antigen is unknown. The data were obtained in a study of cytomegalovirus exposure and HLA in healthy donors. General observations from the study: One later analysis reportedly identified an Asian-associated ancestry cluster that showed fewer N-insertions than the roughly 720-donor mean. The investigators catalogued some 160 TCR beta chains as cytomegalovirus-associated.

PCR employed 60 Vbeta and 13 Jbeta primers. This table comes from immunoSEQ multiplex PCR, and its TCRdb copy is limited to in-frame clones, with some not included. Of 80,000 or so clones in the sample, about 9.4% were seen once. V lost 0 bases to trimming and J lost 3 bases, with 18 bases between them. Per the germline V gene, CDR1 is SGDLS and CDR2 is YYNGEE. The CDR3 spans 17 residues. Source material: PBMCs. The rearrangement joins TRBV9 to TRBJ2-5; D perhaps matches TRBD2 (6 bases). The TCR originated in a man between 60 and 75 years old in good health and CMV-seropositive. The CDR3 spells CASSVGPLGGWEETQYF. CDR3 nucleotides: TGTGCCAGCAGCGTAGGCCCCTTGGGAGGTTGGGAAGAGACCCAGTACTTC.